What follows are 10 T cell receptor beta chains derived from one specimen sequenced in a study of blood T cell repertoires in COVID-19. Sequencing was performed with immunoSEQ multiplex PCR; in TCRdb, only in-frame clones are kept and a portion is missing. The sample consists of about 260,000 clones, roughly 86% of them appearing once. Material for sequencing was peripheral blood. Source of these receptors: a human donor in a cohort sampled during active COVID-19.

The J gene is TRBJ1-2, the V gene TRBV28; 10 bases are shared with TRBD1. Trimming at V came to 5 bases and at J to 8 bases, leaving 5 bases not matched to a gene. The CDR3 covers 13 residues. Germline CDR1 and CDR2: MDHEN and SYDVKM. The CDR3, as DNA: TGTGCCAGCAGTACGGGACAGGGGAGGGGCTACACCTTC. This sequence encodes CASSTGQGRGYTF.

The V call is TRBV23-1, the J call TRBJ2-3; tentatively, D is TRBD2 (6 bases). TRBV23-1 is an open reading frame whose function is uncertain. V was pared by 8 bases and J by 2 bases, with 23 bases between. The CDR3 is made up of 17 amino acids. DNA of the CDR3: TGCGCCAGCGGGTTGATGATGGGACTTCCTTCCACAGATACGCAGTATTTT. Protein product: CASGLMMGLPSTDTQYF.

The gene calls are TRBV18 and TRBJ2-7, with a tentative D call TRBD1 (5 bases). Germline V CDR1 and CDR2: KGHSH, LQKENI. The CDR3 covers 13 residues. Trimming removed 6 bases from V and 0 bases from J, with 9 bases in between. The CDR3 nucleotides are TGTGCCAGCTCGGCAGGGCCCTCCTACGAGCAGTACTTC. This gives the protein CASSAGPSYEQYF.

The DNA of the CDR3 is TGTGCCAGCAGCCGAAGGGCGGGGGATACGCAGTATTTT. Protein sequence: CASSRRAGDTQYF. J is TRBJ2-3 and V is TRBV2; weak D call: TRBD2 (6 bases). Trimming cost V 6 bases and J 6 bases, with 13 bases left between them. The CDR3 has 13 residues. CDR1 and CDR2 (germline): SNHLY, FYNNEI.

This chain links TRBV7-9 with TRBJ2-3, with 11 bases fitting TRBD2. Per the germline V gene, CDR1 is SEHNR and CDR2 is FQNEAQ (reference sequence). The CDR3 is 17 amino acids. With 4 bases clipped from V and 5 bases from J, the junction kept 11 bases outside the gene matches. The CDR3 DNA sequence: TGTGCCAGCAGCTCCCTGCTAGCGGGAGGCCCGGGAGATACGCAGTATTTT. Encoded protein: CASSSLLAGGPGDTQYF. The full variable domain, in which reference TRBV7-9 and TRBJ2-3 provide the parts outside the CDR3, is DTGVSQNPRHKITKRGQNVTFRCDPISEHNRLYWYRQTLGQGPEFLTYFQNEAQLEKSRLLSDRFSAERPKGSFSTLEIQRTEQGDSAMYLCASSSLLAGGPGDTQYFGPGTRLTVL.

The chain combines TRBV7-2 with TRBJ1-6; D is possibly TRBD1 (6 bases). This CDR3 spans 14 amino acids. Germline lookup yields CDR1 SGHTA and CDR2 FQGNSA. Trimming took 7 bases from V and 5 from J, leaving 12 bases between them. The CDR3 DNA sequence: TGTGCCAGCACTGACAGGAGAAATAATTCACCCCTCCACTTT. This sequence encodes CASTDRRNNSPLHF.

This clone appeared a single time. The V gene is TRBV7-2, the J gene TRBJ2-7; D is ambiguous. The CDR3 sequence is 15 residues long. Germline CDR1 reads SGHTA; CDR2 reads FQGNSA. V was cut by 2 bases and J by 0 bases, with 11 bases left in between. The CDR3 sequence: CASSLNPVFSYEQYF. CDR3 DNA sequence: TGTGCCAGCAGCTTAAATCCAGTCTTCTCCTACGAGCAGTACTTC.

The chain couples TRBV28 to TRBJ1-5; D is ambiguous. The CDR3 loop spans 16 amino acids. CDR1 is MDHEN, CDR2 SYDVKM, per germline. Between the trimmed V and J ends, which lost 7 bases and 2 bases, there was a span of 18 bases. The CDR3 region has the DNA TGTGCCAGCACCCCGGGAGGTCGAGGCGGCAATCAGCCCCAGCATTTT. It is translated as CASTPGGRGGNQPQHF.

The chain carries TRBV6-2 or TRBV6-3 and TRBJ1-2; no clear D gene. V was pared by 3 bases and J by 8 bases, with 16 bases between. The CDR3 spans 14 residues. Germline V gene lookup returns CDR1 MNHEY and CDR2 SVGEGT. The DNA of the CDR3 is TGTGCCAGCAGTTATCCCAGGCCTCAGACGGGCTACACCTTC. Protein sequence: CASSYPRPQTGYTF.

The chain combines TRBV7-8 with TRBJ2-6, with D possibly TRBD2 on 5 matching bases. The germline gives CDR1 SGHVS, CDR2 FQNEAQ. V gave up 3 bases and J gave up 0 bases, with 18 bases separating them. The CDR3 length is 19 residues. The CDR3 protein is CASSFASPSRSSGANVLTF. CDR3 sequence (DNA): TGTGCCAGCAGCTTCGCCTCCCCTAGCCGCAGCTCTGGGGCCAACGTCCTGACTTTC.